This T cell receptor beta chain was observed in a study of early stage breast cancer tumors. About the study: Average read coverage per sample was 7.5 to 10-fold.

Assay used: immunoSEQ multiplex PCR; TCRdb lists only in-frame clones, some missing. The data show about 72,000 clones, with 65% to 80% seen just once and around 3.4% held by the top ten. Germline values: CDR1 SEHNR, CDR2 FQNEAQ (reference sequence). Deletions cut 5 bases from V and 0 bases from J, with 11 bases between. This CDR3 comprises 14 residues. Sequencing was performed on blood. This chain uses TRBV7-9 with TRBJ2-7; D is unclear. The sequence was collected from a person between 55 and 69 years old with breast cancer. DNA for the CDR3: TGTGCCAGCAGCCCAACTACACCCTCCTACGAGCAGTACTTC. It specifies CASSPTTPSYEQYF.